This T cell receptor beta chain was retrieved from a study of shared clonotypes between healthy human individuals. Study-level information: CD4 naive and CD4 memory each took three plates per donor, while CD8 naive took two and CD8 memory one. The study's findings and limits: Naive subsets, compared against memory subsets, generally had larger estimated richness values.

The CDR3 spans 15 residues. From germline, CDR1 is SGHTA and CDR2 FQGNSA. Trimming took off 4 bases at V and 4 bases at J, with 16 bases between the two ends. Sequencing was performed with immunoSEQ multiplex PCR; in TCRdb, only in-frame clones are kept and a portion is missing. The sample has millions of clones, around nine tenths seen once. The split of CD4+ cells yielded CD45RA+ naive and CD45RA-negative memory subsets. About this clone itself: No antigen is known for it.

Sequencing was done on a sample of naive CD4+ T cells sorted from blood. Subset of the sample: CD45RA+ positively selected. The receptor's source is a man aged 18 to 29 in good health. The chain employs TRBV7-2 and TRBJ1-2; possible D gene TRBD1, 5 bases. CDR3 region: CASSSRDRNLYGYTF. The CDR3 DNA follows: TGTGCCAGCAGCTCTCGGGACCGTAACCTCTATGGCTACACCTTC.